The T cell receptor beta chain described here comes from a study of T cell responses to AZD1222 COVID-19 vaccine. A remark on this clone: Antigen specificity is unknown.

The study, taken as a whole, reports: Donors, mostly white British, included more females; clonal diversity was possibly underestimated.

Profiling relied on immunoSEQ multiplex PCR, and the TCRdb table lists in-frame clones only, not all of them. This sample has tens of thousands of clones; under 90% occur once, and the top ten carry 2.8%. Sequences were derived from peripheral blood, sampled on day 0 of MenACWY control vaccination. The sequence was obtained from an adult in good health.

CDR3 coding DNA: TGTGCCAGCAGTCCCGGGACATCCCTCGAGCAGTACTTC. It codes for CASSPGTSLEQYF. The rearrangement uses TRBV6-5 and TRBJ2-7, with a weak D call TRBD1 (6 bases). This CDR3 region has 13 residues. CDR1 is MNHEY, CDR2 SVGAGI, per germline. Between the trimmed V and J ends, which lost 5 bases and 6 bases, there was a span of 14 bases.